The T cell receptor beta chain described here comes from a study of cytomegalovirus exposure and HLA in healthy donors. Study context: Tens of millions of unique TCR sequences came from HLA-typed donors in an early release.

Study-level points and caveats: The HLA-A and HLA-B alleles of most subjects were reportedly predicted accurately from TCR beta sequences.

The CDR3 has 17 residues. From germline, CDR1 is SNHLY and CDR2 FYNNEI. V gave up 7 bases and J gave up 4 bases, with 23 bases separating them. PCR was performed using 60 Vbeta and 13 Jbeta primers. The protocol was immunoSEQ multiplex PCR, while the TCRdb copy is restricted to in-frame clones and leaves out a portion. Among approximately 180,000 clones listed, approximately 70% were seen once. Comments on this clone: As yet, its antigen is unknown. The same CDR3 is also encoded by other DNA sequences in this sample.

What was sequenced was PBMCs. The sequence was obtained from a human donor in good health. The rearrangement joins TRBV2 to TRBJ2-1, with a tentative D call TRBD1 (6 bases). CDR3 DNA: TGTGCCAGCACGCTAGACGGACAGCGGACGGGTTACAATGAGCAGTTCTTC. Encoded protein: CASTLDGQRTGYNEQFF.